The T cell receptor (beta chain) under discussion was sequenced for a study of control samples from healthy donors and cancer patients. In germline, CDR1 is SGHRS, CDR2 YFSETQ. The CDR3 spans 15 residues. V shed 4 bases, J shed 3 bases, and the junction held 9 bases outside the gene matches. Sequencing was performed with immunoSEQ multiplex PCR; in TCRdb, only in-frame clones are kept and a portion is missing. The sample shows 95,000 to 100,000 clones, 80% to 90% of them seen only once. The chain couples TRBV5-1 to TRBJ2-7; 8 nucleotides match TRBD2. The sample taken for sequencing was blood. This TCR came from a man aged 30-40 years in good health. CDR3: CASSDFGGGIYEQYV. The CDR3 DNA is TGCGCCAGCAGCGACTTCGGCGGGGGGATCTACGAGCAGTACGTC.